This is a list of T cell receptor beta chains from one sample in a study of CD8+CD57+ T cells in acquired aplastic anemia. TCRdb processed the reads anew with MiXCR; each CDR3 protein has one entry. The sample lists 190,000 or so distinct CDR3 sequences, less than 60% occurring once. Material: sorted CD4+, CD8+, or CD8+CD57+ T cells (not recorded which) from PBMCs. The receptor source for this set is a human donor with aplastic anemia. Both conserved end residues are trimmed from each CDR3. The D gene is left open where the match is weak.

v_call d_call cdr3_aa
TRBV11-1 NA ASSLRRMPSTDTQY
TRBV5-1 TRBD1 ASSLARQGDSPLH
TRBV5-1 NA ASSLSPGTFQKLF
TRBV7-8 NA ASSLGLFGANVLT
TRBV29-1 NA SVAGPATNEKLF
TRBV19 NA ARGGGRMNTEAF
TRBV24-1 NA ATRNSGGAAF
TRBV20-1 TRBD1 SARDPGQGGQPQH
TRBV15 NA ATSRARSSYNEQF
TRBV25-1 NA ASVKKGYSYEQY
TRBV19 NA ASSTRRGTSTEAF
TRBV19 NA ASSIRLHNEQF
TRBV24-1 TRBD1 ATSDGTGRLGELY
TRBV24-1 TRBD1 ATSDSWTGRFTDTQY
TRBV6-1 NA ASTSGRAEQY
TRBV2 NA ASRFGGISGNTIY
TRBV2 NA ASSEGRLGLYGYT
TRBV6-1 TRBD1 ASSEEQGYGGYT
TRBV10-3 NA AISARARTVDPYEQY
TRBV7-2 TRBD1 ASRRPGQGAHEQY
TRBV5-4 NA ASSLEGLGNTIY
TRBV7-9 NA ASSLSTQGYEQY
TRBV5-1 NA ASSLFETYEQY
TRBV7-9 NA ASSPGTIYEQY
TRBV19 NA ASSPGRYSNQPQH
TRBV5-6 NA ASSFGQSVNTEAF
TRBV20-1 TRBD2 SATRGGSYNEQF
TRBV7-8 NA ASSLPLYEQY
TRBV6-5 NA ASSTSGTQY
TRBV5-1 NA ASSLATQY
TRBV4-2 NA ASSQENGSGDGAGELF
TRBV7-2 NA ASSPEVYSYEQY
TRBV18 TRBD1 ASSRDRNTEAF
TRBV6-1 NA ASSPQDSRYEQY
TRBV29-1 TRBD2 SADGGVKTQY
TRBV14 NA ASSLSLREGGYT
TRBV29-1 NA SVERGTREEYT
TRBV19 NA ASSDHSGNTIY
TRBV12-3/TRBV12-4 NA ASSLKRGQETQY
TRBV5-5 NA ASSLATGPYEQY
TRBV10-3 NA AISDGQKNTGELF
TRBV19 NA ASSPSTYGETQY
TRBV19 NA ASKYSSGELF
TRBV12-3/TRBV12-4 TRBD1 ASSLRTGEPQH
TRBV12-3/TRBV12-4 NA ASRQRQGGDTQY
TRBV5-1 NA ASSADAHSYEQY
TRBV11-2 TRBD1 ASSSLWGDRAYEQY
TRBV5-1 TRBD2 ASSQPGLAEYEQY
TRBV19 NA ASSMRRRGYGNTIY
TRBV20-1 NA SASARYRFGANVLT
TRBV27 NA ASSFGGYNSPLH
TRBV19 TRBD1 ASSITGTGNYEQY
TRBV19 TRBD1 ASSIRTGTGQETQY
TRBV24-1 TRBD1 APSDRQGLGETLY